This TCR beta chain was recorded in a study of a mutant IDH1 vaccine in newly diagnosed glioma. About the research overall: At week 47 came visit V13, while visit V12 had come at week 35.

Regarding this clone: What it recognizes is unknown.

Time point meaning: week 47, end of study. Every vaccine dose comprised 300 ug of mutant IDH1 20-mer peptide plus topical imiquimod. Clones were sequenced by immunoSEQ multiplex PCR, and TCRdb holds only the in-frame ones, with some missing. This sample has 45,000 to 55,000 clones; about 81% occur once, and the top ten carry 4.3%. The CDR3 is made up of 15 amino acids. CDR1 is MGHRA and CDR2 is YSYEKL in the germline V gene. Trimming took off 0 bases at V and 4 bases at J, with 10 bases between the two ends. The source is a woman in her twenties or thirties with glioma. Some clones in this sample may be carry-over from other donors' samples. Sample: PBMCs, taken from a glioma patient whose treatment included an IDH1 peptide vaccine. The chain employs TRBV4-1 and TRBJ1-3, with D hard to call. CDR3 in DNA: TGCGCCAGCAGCCAAGATAAGGCCGCGGGAAACACCATATATTTT. Translating gives CASSQDKAAGNTIYF.